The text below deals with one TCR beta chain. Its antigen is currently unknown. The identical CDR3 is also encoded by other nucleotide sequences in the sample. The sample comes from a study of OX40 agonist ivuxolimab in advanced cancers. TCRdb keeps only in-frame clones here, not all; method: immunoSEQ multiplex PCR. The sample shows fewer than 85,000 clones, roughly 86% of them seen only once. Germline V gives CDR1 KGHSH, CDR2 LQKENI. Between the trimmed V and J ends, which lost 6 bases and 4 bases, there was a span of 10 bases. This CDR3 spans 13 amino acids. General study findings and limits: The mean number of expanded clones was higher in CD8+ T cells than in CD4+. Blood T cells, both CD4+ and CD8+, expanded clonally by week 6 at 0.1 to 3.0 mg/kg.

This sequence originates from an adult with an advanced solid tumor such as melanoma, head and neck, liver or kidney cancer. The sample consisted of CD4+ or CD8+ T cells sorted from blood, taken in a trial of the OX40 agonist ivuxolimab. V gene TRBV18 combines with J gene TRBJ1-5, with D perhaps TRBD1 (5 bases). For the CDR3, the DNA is TGTGCCAGCTCCCAGGGTGGAAATCAGCCCCAGCATTTT. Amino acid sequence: CASSQGGNQPQHF. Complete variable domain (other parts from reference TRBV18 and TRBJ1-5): NAGVMQNPRHLVRRRGQEARLRCSPMKGHSHVYWYRQLPEEGLKFMVYLQKENIIDESGMPKERFSAEFPKEGPSILRIQQVVRGDSAAYFCASSQGGNQPQHFGDGTRLSIL.